One sample yielded the 28 T cell receptor beta chains listed below, sequenced in a study of blood T cell repertoires in COVID-19. Only in-frame clones appear in the TCRdb table, and some are missing; sequencing was by immunoSEQ multiplex PCR. The sample comprises 97,000 or so clones, approximately 91% of which are singletons, and 4.2% rests with the top ten. Sequencing input: peripheral blood. All receptors derive from a man younger than 35 with acute or convalescent COVID-19.

This chain joins TRBV18 and TRBJ2-3; D gene unclear. Trimming cost V 5 bases and J 0 bases, with 9 bases left between them. Germline CDR1 is KGHSH and CDR2 is LQKENI. The CDR3 extends over 14 amino acids. The CDR3 spells CASSGSTSTDTQYF. CDR3 nucleotides: TGTGCCAGCTCAGGATCGACTAGCACAGATACGCAGTATTTT.

The gene calls are TRBV24-1 and TRBJ2-2, with D possibly being TRBD2 (5 bases). Germline lookup yields CDR1 KGHDR and CDR2 SFDVKD. CDR3 length: 16 amino acids. Trimming stripped 5 bases from V and 4 bases from J, with 16 bases between. The CDR3 DNA reads as TGTGCCACCAGTGCCGAGACTATCCTACCCACCGGGGAGCTGTTTTTT. Protein: CATSAETILPTGELFF.

V gene TRBV6-5 combines with J gene TRBJ1-4, with TRBD1 matching 8 bases. The junction had 3 bases not matched to a gene; V was cut back by 2 bases and J by 4 bases. The germline CDR1 and CDR2 sequences are MNHEY and SVGAGI. CDR3 size: 15 residues. The chain's CDR3 is CASSYDRGVNEKLFF. The CDR3 DNA follows: TGTGCCAGCAGTTACGACAGGGGAGTTAATGAAAAACTGTTTTTT.

This rearrangement joins TRBV19 to TRBJ1-5; TRBD1 matches 9 bases. The ends lost 3 bases at V and 10 bases at J; junction bases unmatched: 13. This CDR3 comprises 16 residues. Germline values: CDR1 LNHDA, CDR2 SQIVND (reference sequence). The CDR3 nucleotides are TGTGCCAGTAGTATGGGGACAGGGTTTGCCGGGACCCCCCAGCATTTT. Translation gives CASSMGTGFAGTPQHF.

This rearrangement joins TRBV6-1 to TRBJ1-5; D might be TRBD1 (5 bases). Trimming took 1 base from V and 7 from J, leaving 11 bases between them. The CDR3 totals 14 residues. The germline gives CDR1 MNHNS, CDR2 SASEGT. CDR3 coding DNA: TGTGCCAGCAGTGAAGTGGGGGGGGTCCAGCCCCAGCATTTT. Amino acid sequence: CASSEVGGVQPQHF.

The chain is built from TRBV11-2 and TRBJ2-7; D is ambiguous. There are 12 residues in the CDR3. Per germline, CDR1 SGHAT and CDR2 FQNNGV. Trimming removed 4 bases at V and 2 bases at J, with 6 bases between. CDR3: CASSSLPYEQYF. CDR3 DNA sequence: TGTGCCAGCAGCTCCCTACCCTACGAGCAGTACTTC.

This chain connects TRBV10-1 to TRBJ2-1; D is uncertain. V lost 8 bases, J lost 0 bases, and 14 bases lay in between. The CDR3 sequence is 15 residues long. Germline loops: CDR1 WNHNN, CDR2 SYGVQD (reference sequence). The CDR3 DNA follows: TGCGCCAGCTCCAACGGAGATGTCTCCTACAATGAGCAGTTCTTC. Protein: CASSNGDVSYNEQFF.

The CDR3 here is CASSQESLGQPQHF. CDR3 nucleotide sequence: TGTGCCAGCAGCCAAGAGAGCCTTGGTCAGCCCCAGCATTTT. This chain links TRBV3-1 (or the pseudogene TRBV3-2) with TRBJ1-5, with unresolved D. CDR1 is LGHDT and CDR2 is YNNKEL in the germline V gene (reference sequence). V gave up 0 bases and J gave up 6 bases, with 9 bases separating them. The CDR3 has 14 residues.

The rearrangement links TRBV19 to TRBJ1-1; perhaps TRBD1 as D (5 bases). The V gene lost 0 bases and the J gene lost 8 bases, with 10 bases spanning the gap. CDR1 LNHDA and CDR2 SQIVND come from the germline V gene (reference sequence). The CDR3 is 13 amino acids. The CDR3 DNA reads as TGTGCCAGTAGTATAGATCGGGGGAGCGAAGCTTTCTTT. Its translation: CASSIDRGSEAFF. Filled out from reference TRBV19 and TRBJ1-1, the complete variable domain reads DGGITQSPKYLFRKEGQNVTLSCEQNLNHDAMYWYRQDPGQGLRLIYYSQIVNDFQKGDIAEGYSVSREKKESFPLTVTSAQKNPTAFYLCASSIDRGSEAFFGQGTRLTVV.

The genes are TRBV27 and TRBJ2-7, with D perhaps matching TRBD2 (6 bases). V was clipped by 5 bases and J by 5 bases, with 22 bases between them. From germline, CDR1 is MNHEY and CDR2 SMNVEV (reference sequence). The CDR3 sequence is 16 residues long. Here the CDR3 reads CASSRRGGISGDEQYF. The CDR3 DNA is TGTGCCAGCAGTCGTCGTGGGGGGATCTCTGGGGACGAGCAGTACTTC.

This clone was detected once. The rearrangement uses TRBV11-2 and TRBJ2-2; D remains unclear. The CDR3 totals 15 residues. The germline V gene encodes CDR1 SGHAT and CDR2 FQNNGV. Trimming cost V 0 bases and J 0 bases, with 5 bases left between them. CDR3 sequence (DNA): TGTGCCAGCAGCTTAGAGTCAGCGAACACCGGGGAGCTGTTTTTT. This translates into CASSLESANTGELFF.

The chain couples TRBV6-5 to TRBJ2-1; 7 nucleotides align to TRBD2. Trimming cost V 6 bases and J 8 bases; bases outside gene matches: 7. This CDR3 contains 13 residues. Germline loops: CDR1 MNHEY, CDR2 SVGAGI. The CDR3 is CASRGGISDEQFF. The CDR3 DNA reads as TGTGCCAGCAGGGGGGGGATATCCGATGAGCAGTTCTTC.

The chain has TRBV15 and TRBJ1-2; D is uncertain. The V gene's germline CDR1 is LNHNV and CDR2 YYDKDF (reference sequence). The CDR3 runs to 16 residues. Trimming took off 5 bases at V and 4 bases at J, with 20 bases between the two ends. In DNA form, the CDR3 reads TGTGCCACCAGCGCAGGAGGGAACATCGGTAGCTATGGCTACACCTTC. It encodes CATSAGGNIGSYGYTF.

V usage is TRBV5-1 and J usage is TRBJ2-7; 7 bases align to TRBD1. Germline trimming cut 7 bases from V and 0 bases from J; bases unmatched to any gene: 13. Germline loops: CDR1 SGHRS, CDR2 YFSETQ. This CDR3 spans 16 amino acids. CDR3 coding DNA: TGCGCCAGCTCAACAACGACAGGGACCCCCTCCTACGAGCAGTACTTC. This codes for CASSTTTGTPSYEQYF.

This clone has more than one count but fewer than ten. This sequence joins TRBV30 and TRBJ1-1; the match to TRBD1 covers 8 bases. The CDR3 length is 13 residues. In germline, CDR1 is GTSNPN, CDR2 SVGIG (reference sequence). The trim removed 3 bases at V and 5 bases at J, leaving 5 bases unmatched. CDR3 DNA: TGTGCCTGGAGGGGGGACAGGCGGACTGAAGCTTTCTTT. It is translated as CAWRGDRRTEAFF. Full variable domain (remainder filled in from reference TRBV30 and TRBJ1-1): SQTIHQWPATLVQPVGSPLSLECTVEGTSNPNLYWYRQAAGRGLQLLFYSVGIGQISSEVPQNLSASRPQDRQFILSSKKLLLSDSGFYLCAWRGDRRTEAFFGQGTRLTVV.

The chain recombines TRBV15 with TRBJ2-3; 12 bases align to TRBD1. CDR1 LNHNV and CDR2 YYDKDF come from the germline V gene (reference sequence). The CDR3 length is 15 residues. Trimming at V came to 4 bases and at J to 6 bases, leaving 5 bases not matched to a gene. The CDR3: CATSIRDRGRDTQYF. In DNA form, the CDR3 reads TGTGCCACCAGCATCCGGGACAGGGGGCGGGATACGCAGTATTTT.

The V call is TRBV13, the J call TRBJ1-6; D call uncertain. Germline CDR1 PRHDT, CDR2 FYEKMQ (reference sequence). Trimming stripped 0 bases from V and 2 bases from J, with 5 bases between. The length of the CDR3 is 15 residues. The CDR3 region is CASSLGAAYNSPLHF. The CDR3 DNA sequence: TGTGCCAGCAGCTTAGGGGCAGCCTATAATTCACCCCTCCACTTT.

This chain links TRBV5-1 with TRBJ2-1, with 7 bases matching TRBD2. Germline CDR1 SGHRS, CDR2 YFSETQ. The CDR3 contains 16 residues. The V gene end was trimmed by 0 bases and the J gene end by 8 bases; junction bases not matched to a gene: 11. CDR3 nucleotide sequence: TGCGCCAGCAGCTTGGAGGTTGCGGGAGTTAGCCATGAGCAGTTCTTC. Its translation: CASSLEVAGVSHEQFF.

The genes are TRBV7-9 and TRBJ1-6, with TRBD1 identical over 7 bases. The CDR3 is 16 amino acids. Trimming removed 1 base from V and 8 bases from J; junction bases left unmatched: 8. Germline assignment: CDR1 SEHNR and CDR2 FQNEAQ (reference sequence). As DNA, the CDR3 is TGTGCCAGCAGCTTAGTTGCCTTAACAGGGGATTCACCCCTCCACTTT. Encoded protein: CASSLVALTGDSPLHF. Complete variable domain (other parts from reference TRBV7-9 and TRBJ1-6): DTGVSQNPRHKITKRGQNVTFRCDPISEHNRLYWYRQTLGQGPEFLTYFQNEAQLEKSRLLSDRFSAERPKGSFSTLEIQRTEQGDSAMYLCASSLVALTGDSPLHFGNGTRLTVT.

This clone was detected once. J is TRBJ2-5 and V is TRBV5-1; 7 positions match TRBD2. Unmatched junction bases numbered 6, after V lost 0 bases and J lost 1 base. The CDR3 has 16 amino acids. CDR1 SGHRS and CDR2 YFSETQ come from the germline V gene. For the CDR3, the DNA is TGCGCCAGCAGCTTGGGCAGCCGGGGGGTCCAAGAGACCCAGTACTTC. Protein sequence: CASSLGSRGVQETQYF. The full variable domain, completed using reference TRBV5-1 and TRBJ2-5, is KAGVTQTPRYLIKTRGQQVTLSCSPISGHRSVSWYQQTPGQGLQFLFEYFSETQRNKGNFPGRFSGRQFSNSRSEMNVSTLELGDSALYLCASSLGSRGVQETQYFGPGTRLLVL.

V gene TRBV3-1 (or the pseudogene TRBV3-2) combines with J gene TRBJ2-3; tentatively, D is TRBD2 (7 bases). The germline V gene has CDR1 LGHDT and CDR2 YNNKEL (reference sequence). V lost 6 bases and J lost 3, with 13 bases in between. The CDR3 is 14 residues long. CDR3 coding DNA: TGTGCCAGCAGGGTGGGGGGGCGGACAGATACGCAGTATTTT. Its translation is CASRVGGRTDTQYF.

The chain carries TRBV18 and TRBJ1-1, with D perhaps TRBD1 (5 bases). The CDR3 sequence is 15 residues long. Trimming took off 1 base at V and 2 bases at J, with 11 bases between the two ends. Germline V CDR1 and CDR2: KGHSH, LQKENI. As DNA, the CDR3 is TGTGCCAGCTCACCACTACAGGATCATAACACTGAAGCTTTCTTT. Protein product: CASSPLQDHNTEAFF.

The V gene is TRBV2, the J gene TRBJ2-7, with TRBD1 matching 7 bases. There are 16 residues in the CDR3. Germline trimming cut 2 bases from V and 2 bases from J; bases unmatched to any gene: 9. Germline CDR1 and CDR2: SNHLY and FYNNEI. The CDR3 protein is CASSEYDTGATYEQYF. The CDR3 coding sequence is TGTGCCAGCAGTGAATATGATACAGGGGCTACCTACGAGCAGTACTTC.

The chain is built from TRBV7-9 and TRBJ2-5; unclear D gene. From germline, CDR1 is SEHNR and CDR2 FQNEAQ (reference sequence). The CDR3 has 16 residues. V lost 3 bases, J lost 1 base, and 15 bases lay in between. The CDR3 region has the DNA TGTGCCAGCAGCTTGCCACCGGTGCCTTTCCAAGAGACCCAGTACTTC. Amino acids: CASSLPPVPFQETQYF.

This chain joins TRBV19 and TRBJ1-4; 8 bases line up with TRBD1. The CDR3 is 14 amino acids. Unmatched junction bases numbered 1, after V lost 5 bases and J lost 2 bases. Germline loops: CDR1 LNHDA, CDR2 SQIVND (reference sequence). CDR3 loop: CASSRTGTNEKLFF. The CDR3 nucleotides are TGTGCCAGTAGTCGGACAGGGACTAATGAAAAACTGTTTTTT. The full variable domain, with the rest looked up from reference TRBV19 and TRBJ1-4, is DGGITQSPKYLFRKEGQNVTLSCEQNLNHDAMYWYRQDPGQGLRLIYYSQIVNDFQKGDIAEGYSVSREKKESFPLTVTSAQKNPTAFYLCASSRTGTNEKLFFGSGTQLSVL.

V is TRBV19 and J is TRBJ2-3, with 8 nucleotides matching TRBD2. The CDR3 has 14 residues. Germline CDR1 is LNHDA and CDR2 is SQIVND (reference sequence). Losses at the gene ends were 6 bases for V and 5 bases for J; bases not matched to a gene: 7. The CDR3 spells CASSAGTRGDTQYF. The CDR3 DNA reads TGTGCCAGTAGCGCCGGGACTAGAGGAGATACGCAGTATTTT.

This chain uses TRBV27 with TRBJ2-5, with 8 positions matching TRBD1. The junction had 10 bases not matched to a gene; V was cut back by 5 bases and J by 2 bases. The germline V gene has CDR1 MNHEY and CDR2 SMNVEV (reference sequence). The CDR3 loop spans 16 amino acids. The CDR3 DNA follows: TGTGCCAGCAGTAAATGGGGAGGACAGGGTCAAGAGACCCAGTACTTC. Translating gives CASSKWGGQGQETQYF.

The chain combines TRBV6-5 with TRBJ1-6; possible D gene TRBD1, 5 bases. CDR3 length equals 14 residues. Germline-derived CDR1 and CDR2 are MNHEY and SVGAGI. Trimming removed 6 bases at V and 7 bases at J, with 13 bases between. The chain's CDR3 is CASSPPRQNSPLHF. The CDR3 nucleotides are TGTGCCAGCAGCCCACCTAGACAGAATTCACCCCTCCACTTT.